Presented here are 18 T cell receptor beta chains from one specimen sequenced in a study of T cell repertoires in cytomegalovirus infection (dated by TCRdb to about 2019). Sequencing was performed on an Illumina HiSeq 1500. TCRdb trimmed public reads at Q25 via fastp, called clones via MiXCR and kept in-frame beta chains. Identical CDR3 protein sequences are pooled into one entry, listed with their most common genes and DNA. The sample table shows 200,000 to 300,000 distinct CDR3 sequences, and about an eighth are seen once. Of the sample, 8.8% falls within the top ten clones. The sequencing input was PBMCs. All receptors come from a human donor in good health (CMV status not recorded). Some clones in this sample may be carry-over from other donors' samples.

As concerns this clonotype: This clone may be a read error of a much larger clone one base away. The rearrangement uses TRBV27 and TRBJ1-6; D is uncertain. Germline assignment: CDR1 MNHEY and CDR2 SMNVEV (reference sequence). The CDR3 sequence is 15 residues long. This CDR3 is CASRLGRIGFLPLHF. The CDR3 region has the DNA TGTGCCAGCCGTTTAGGGAGGATTGGATTCTTGCCCCTCCACTTT.

This clonotype was observed at least ten times. This chain joins TRBV6-5 and TRBJ1-2; 7 bases fit TRBD1. Germline V gene sequence: CDR1 MNHEY, CDR2 SVGAGI. The CDR3 covers 14 residues. The junction had 6 bases not matched to a gene; V was cut back by 5 bases and J by 3 bases. As DNA, the CDR3 is TGTGCCAGCAGTCCATTCGGGACAGACTATGGCTACACCTTC. It specifies CASSPFGTDYGYTF.

This clonotype was counted many times. The chain joins TRBV10-2 to TRBJ1-5, with TRBD1 identical over 8 bases. Germline V gene data show CDR1 as WSHSY and CDR2 as SAAADI. V was clipped by 6 bases and J by 0 bases; unmatched bases: 19. This CDR3 is 20 amino acids long. CDR3 residues: CASRKKDDRGRKYSNQPQHF. CDR3 nucleotide sequence: TGCGCCAGCAGAAAAAAGGACGACAGGGGCCGCAAGTATAGCAATCAGCCCCAGCATTTT.

This clonotype was detected only once. The rearrangement links TRBV5-5 to TRBJ2-4; D not resolved. Germline V gene data show CDR1 as SGHKS and CDR2 as YYEKEE (reference sequence). The V and J ends lost 4 bases and 2 bases respectively, with 16 bases between them. This CDR3 contains 16 residues. CDR3 amino acids: CASSPPPNSPKNIQYF. In DNA form, the CDR3 reads TGTGCCAGCAGCCCGCCTCCAAATTCCCCCAAAAACATTCAGTACTTC.

This clonotype was counted ten times or more. The chain has TRBV7-2 and TRBJ2-1; 9 bases are shared with TRBD1. Unmatched junction bases numbered 2, after V lost 2 bases and J lost 6 bases. The germline CDR1 and CDR2 sequences are SGHTA and FQGNSA. The CDR3 sequence is 14 residues long. CDR3 sequence reads: CASSLWDRVNEQFF. The CDR3 coding sequence is TGTGCCAGCAGCTTATGGGACAGGGTCAATGAGCAGTTCTTC.

In its sample, this clonotype was seen a few times. The chain combines TRBV29-1 with TRBJ2-7; 8 nucleotides match TRBD1. In germline, CDR1 is SQVTM, CDR2 ANQGSEA. CDR3 length equals 14 residues. J lost 0 bases, V lost 5 bases, and 6 bases had no gene match. CDR3 DNA sequence: TGCAGCGTTCGAGGACAGGGAAACTCCTACGAGCAGTACTTC. Its protein is CSVRGQGNSYEQYF.

This clonotype was observed a few times. The chain couples TRBV4-1 to TRBJ1-2; D perhaps matches TRBD1 (6 bases). The CDR3 sequence is 14 residues long. In germline, CDR1 is MGHRA, CDR2 YSYEKL. V lost 0 bases and J lost 7, with 12 bases in between. CDR3 nucleotides: TGCGCCAGCAGCCAAGATCCCCAGGGGTTTGGCTACACCTTC. It translates to CASSQDPQGFGYTF.

This clonotype has a count of ten or more. The V and J genes are TRBV5-4 and TRBJ2-7, with 11 nucleotides matching TRBD1. The CDR3 is 16 amino acids. V trimming: 4 bases; J trimming: 7 bases; junction bases outside the gene matches: 13. Germline CDR1 reads SGHNT; CDR2 reads YYREEE (reference sequence). CDR3 amino acids: CASSIGGTGGIGEQYF. The DNA of the CDR3 is TGTGCCAGCAGCATAGGCGGGACAGGGGGGATCGGAGAGCAGTACTTC. Full variable domain (outside the CDR3, taken from reference TRBV5-4 and TRBJ2-7): ETGVTQSPTHLIKTRGQQVTLRCSSQSGHNTVSWYQQALGQGPQFIFQYYREEENGRGNFPPRFSGLQFPNYSSELNVNALELDDSALYLCASSIGGTGGIGEQYFGPGTRLTVT.

The sample holds many counts of this clonotype. This chain joins TRBV7-3 and TRBJ2-3; weak D call: TRBD2 (6 bases). Trimming removed 5 bases at V and 10 bases at J, with 13 bases between. The CDR3 runs to 12 residues. From germline, CDR1 is SGHTA and CDR2 FQGTGA. The CDR3: CASSAGRSAQYF. CDR3 in DNA: TGTGCCAGCAGCGCGGGACGATCGGCGCAGTATTTT.

The table lists this clonotype with many counts. The chain recombines TRBV5-5 with TRBJ2-1; 11 nucleotides align to TRBD2. The CDR3 covers 15 residues. In germline, CDR1 is SGHKS, CDR2 YYEKEE (reference sequence). V was clipped by 3 bases and J by 5 bases; unmatched bases: 4. The DNA of the CDR3 is TGTGCCAGCAGCTCACGACTAGCGGGGAACAATGAGCAGTTCTTC. Residues: CASSSRLAGNNEQFF.

The gene calls are TRBV6-6 and TRBJ2-1; D is uncertain. The CDR3 covers 16 residues. Per the germline V gene, CDR1 is MNHNY and CDR2 is SVGAGI (reference sequence). Trimming left V 5 bases short and J 4 bases short, with 18 bases between. CDR3 protein: CASSAEIGEAYNEQFF. CDR3 bases: TGTGCCAGCAGTGCCGAGATTGGCGAAGCTTACAATGAGCAGTTCTTC.

This clonotype has at least ten counts. V usage is TRBV7-6 and J usage is TRBJ1-2; 9 bases are a match to TRBD1. This CDR3 is 14 amino acids long. Germline values: CDR1 SGHVS, CDR2 FNYEAQ. V dropped 5 bases and J dropped 4; count of bases not matched to a gene: 5. CDR3 residues: CASSTGTGSYGYTF. The CDR3 coding sequence is TGTGCCAGCAGCACCGGGACAGGGAGCTATGGCTACACCTTC.

The chain links TRBV3-1 to TRBJ2-2, with 7 bases aligning to TRBD1. V lost 3 bases, J lost 0 bases, and 10 bases stayed unmatched. The germline V gene encodes CDR1 LGHDT and CDR2 YNNKEL (reference sequence). The CDR3 is 18 amino acids. The CDR3 loop reads CASSQRGGVGANTGELFF. The CDR3 coding sequence is TGTGCCAGCAGCCAGAGAGGGGGCGTTGGTGCGAACACCGGGGAGCTGTTTTTT.

The gene calls are TRBV9 and TRBJ2-5; the D gene is possibly TRBD2 (6 bases). The V end lost 0 bases, the J end lost 0 bases, and 9 bases lay between the germline ends. The germline gives CDR1 SGDLS, CDR2 YYNGEE. The CDR3 totals 15 residues. The CDR3 nucleotides are TGTGCCAGCAGCGTAGGCGGGAACTACCAAGAGACCCAGTACTTC. Its protein product is CASSVGGNYQETQYF.

This clonotype was seen more than once but under ten times. This rearrangement joins TRBV28 to TRBJ2-1, with 12 bases identical to TRBD2. Trimming cost V 1 base and J 7 bases; bases outside gene matches: 11. This CDR3 spans 18 amino acids. The germline CDR1 and CDR2 sequences are MDHEN and SYDVKM. CDR3 in DNA: TGTGCCAGCAGTTTATCGCTCTCTAGCGGGGGGGTTTGGAATGAGCAGTTCTTC. Its protein product is CASSLSLSSGGVWNEQFF.

Many counts were recorded for this clonotype. The J gene is TRBJ2-1, the V gene TRBV7-3; 9 nucleotides align to TRBD2. Germline V gives CDR1 SGHTA, CDR2 FQGTGA. The J segment lost 10 bases and the V segment lost 1 base, leaving 2 bases of the junction unmatched. This CDR3 spans 13 amino acids. The DNA of the CDR3 is TGTGCCAGCAGCTTAATCCTAGCGGGGGAGCAGTTCTTC. Amino acid sequence: CASSLILAGEQFF.

This clonotype appeared many times. A read error may produce the germline difference seen at one junction end. The chain is built from TRBV19 and TRBJ2-1; D call uncertain. CDR3 length equals 14 residues. Germline assignment: CDR1 LNHDA and CDR2 SQIVND (reference sequence). CDR3 DNA: TGTGCCAGTACTATATCCAGTCTCTACAATGAGCAGTTCTTC. Protein product: CASTISSLYNEQFF.

Many counts were recorded for this clonotype. V and J are TRBV10-3 and TRBJ2-1; D may be TRBD1 or TRBD2 (5 bases each). This CDR3 is 15 amino acids long. Germline CDR1 ENHRY, CDR2 SYGVKD. Trimming removed 2 bases from V and 6 bases from J, with 14 bases in between. Written as DNA, the CDR3 is TGTGCCATCAGTGAGGCGTCAGGGAGAGGCAATGAGCAGTTCTTC. Amino acid sequence: CAISEASGRGNEQFF.